Listed here are 14 T cell receptor beta chains from one sample, sequenced in a study of blood T cell repertoires in COVID-19. The protocol was immunoSEQ multiplex PCR, while the TCRdb copy is restricted to in-frame clones and leaves out a portion. The sample consists of roughly 70,000 clones, roughly 90% of them appearing once. The sequenced sample was peripheral blood. The receptors derive from a middle-aged man with acute or convalescent COVID-19.

V usage is TRBV7-9 and J usage is TRBJ1-6; tentative D call: TRBD1 (5 bases). The CDR3 is made up of 15 amino acids. V was clipped by 4 bases and J by 12 bases, with 19 bases between them. Germline V lookup: CDR1 SEHNR, CDR2 FQNEAQ (reference sequence). The CDR3 sequence is CASSSSGQAGGPLHF. CDR3 in DNA: TGTGCCAGCAGCTCTAGTGGGCAGGCCGGGGGACCCCTCCACTTT.

The chain couples TRBV3-1 (or the pseudogene TRBV3-2) to TRBJ1-2; D not resolved. Germline values: CDR1 LGHDT, CDR2 YNNKEL (reference sequence). Trimming left V 0 bases short and J 4 bases short, with 6 bases between. CDR3 length equals 13 residues. CDR3 sequence reads: CASSQETGYGYTF. The CDR3 DNA is TGTGCCAGCAGCCAAGAGACGGGCTATGGCTACACCTTC.

This chain uses TRBV28 with TRBJ1-1; D is undetermined. There are 13 residues in the CDR3. Germline CDR1 is MDHEN and CDR2 is SYDVKM. V lost 6 bases to trimming and J lost 1 base, with 9 bases between them. The CDR3 DNA follows: TGTGCCAGCAGCCTCGGGTGGAACACTGAAGCTTTCTTT. Amino acids: CASSLGWNTEAFF.

With regard to this clone: In the same sample, other DNA sequences code for this CDR3. This sequence joins TRBV19 and TRBJ1-5, with unresolved D. Looked up from germline, CDR1 is LNHDA and CDR2 is SQIVND (reference sequence). The CDR3 is 14 amino acids. V was pared by 7 bases and J by 2 bases, with 12 bases between. The CDR3: CASTPGQGNQPQHF. CDR3 coding DNA: TGTGCCAGTACCCCTGGGCAGGGCAATCAGCCCCAGCATTTT.

The chain couples TRBV27 to TRBJ2-7; 7 nucleotides line up with TRBD2. With 3 bases clipped from V and 3 bases from J, the junction kept 5 bases outside the gene matches. Per the germline V gene, CDR1 is MNHEY and CDR2 is SMNVEV (reference sequence). CDR3 size: 14 residues. CDR3 coding DNA: TGTGCCAGCAGTTTCGGGACTACACACTACGAGCAGTACTTC. This gives the protein CASSFGTTHYEQYF.

The rearrangement uses TRBV5-6 and TRBJ1-5; 9 nucleotides agree with TRBD1. Losses at the gene ends were 4 bases for V and 1 base for J; bases not matched to a gene: 3. CDR1 SGHDT and CDR2 YYEEEE come from the germline V gene. The CDR3 is 15 residues long. The CDR3 region has the DNA TGTGCCAGCAGCCCGGGACAGGGAAGCAATCAGCCCCAGCATTTT. Translated: CASSPGQGSNQPQHF.

CDR3 amino acids: CASSVGSGNTGELFF. The CDR3 DNA is TGTGCCAGCAGCGTAGGATCGGGGAACACCGGGGAGCTGTTTTTT. The chain uses TRBV9 and TRBJ2-2, with no clear D. There are 15 residues in the CDR3. Germline values: CDR1 SGDLS, CDR2 YYNGEE. V lost 0 bases and J lost 1, with 7 bases in between.

The chain employs TRBV5-1 and TRBJ2-7; 8 positions match TRBD2. Per germline, CDR1 SGHRS and CDR2 YFSETQ. The V and J ends lost 1 base and 6 bases, in that order; junction bases with no gene match: 12. The CDR3 runs to 16 residues. CDR3 residues: CASSLSGSPPVGEQYF. CDR3 nucleotide sequence: TGCGCCAGCAGCTTGAGCGGGAGCCCTCCCGTCGGCGAGCAGTACTTC.

V usage is TRBV29-1 and J usage is TRBJ2-2, with D possibly TRBD2 on 5 matching bases. Looked up from germline, CDR1 is SQVTM and CDR2 is ANQGSEA. The V gene lost 6 bases and the J gene lost 4 bases, with 18 bases spanning the gap. The CDR3 has 15 residues. The CDR3 reads CSVENQIAGTGELFF. CDR3 coding DNA: TGCAGCGTGGAAAACCAAATCGCGGGCACCGGGGAGCTGTTTTTT.

This chain uses TRBV28 with TRBJ1-2, with D tentatively TRBD1 (6 bases). V dropped 5 bases and J dropped 2 bases, with 12 bases sitting between them. This CDR3 contains 14 residues. The V gene's germline CDR1 is MDHEN and CDR2 SYDVKM. CDR3: CASSPGQQNYGYTF. DNA of the CDR3: TGTGCCAGCAGTCCAGGACAGCAGAACTATGGCTACACCTTC.

The chain uses TRBV2 and TRBJ2-3; TRBD1 might be the D (6 bases). The CDR3 covers 14 residues. Deletions cut 6 bases from V and 3 bases from J, with 13 bases between. CDR1 is SNHLY and CDR2 is FYNNEI in the germline V gene. The CDR3 coding sequence is TGTGCCAGCAGCGACAGGTTCGCAACAGATACGCAGTATTTT. The encoded protein is CASSDRFATDTQYF.

The rearrangement links TRBV27 to TRBJ2-2, with D perhaps matching TRBD1 (6 bases). Between the trimmed V and J ends, which lost 3 bases and 2 bases, there was a span of 7 bases. Germline V lookup: CDR1 MNHEY, CDR2 SMNVEV (reference sequence). The length of the CDR3 is 14 residues. The CDR3 loop is CASSLGHNTGELFF. The CDR3 DNA is TGTGCCAGCAGTTTGGGACATAACACCGGGGAGCTGTTTTTT.

The chain combines TRBV18 with TRBJ1-4; D call uncertain. This CDR3 has 13 amino acids. Deletions cut 3 bases from V and 4 bases from J, with 6 bases between. The germline V gene encodes CDR1 KGHSH and CDR2 LQKENI. Here the CDR3 DNA reads TGTGCCAGCTCACCCTACAGTAATGAAAAACTGTTTTTT. The encoded protein is CASSPYSNEKLFF.

The chain couples TRBV30 to TRBJ1-2, with D perhaps matching TRBD1 (5 bases). Trimming removed 2 bases from V and 7 bases from J, with 14 bases in between. The CDR3 is 13 amino acids. CDR1 is GTSNPN and CDR2 is SVGIG in the germline V gene (reference sequence). The CDR3 region is CAWSRIGASGYTF. The CDR3 DNA reads as TGTGCCTGGAGTAGGATAGGGGCAAGTGGCTACACCTTC.